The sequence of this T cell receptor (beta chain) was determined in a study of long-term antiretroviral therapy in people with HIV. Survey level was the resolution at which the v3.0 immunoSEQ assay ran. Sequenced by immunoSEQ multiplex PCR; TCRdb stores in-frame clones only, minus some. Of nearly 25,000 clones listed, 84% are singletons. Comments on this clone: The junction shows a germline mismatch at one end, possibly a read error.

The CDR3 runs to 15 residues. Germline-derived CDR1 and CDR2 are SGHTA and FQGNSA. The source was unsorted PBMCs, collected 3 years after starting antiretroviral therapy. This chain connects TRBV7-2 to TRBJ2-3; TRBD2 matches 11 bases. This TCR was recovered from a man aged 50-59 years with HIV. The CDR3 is CASSIAGGPADTQYF. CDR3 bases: TGTGCCAGCAGCATAGCGGGGGGGCCAGCAGATACGCAGTATTTT.